The TCR beta chain described here comes from a study of blood T cell repertoires in COVID-19. Germline V CDR1 and CDR2: SGHTS, YDEGEE. The junction had 8 bases not matched to a gene; V was cut back by 6 bases and J by 5 bases. This CDR3 contains 14 residues. Sequenced by immunoSEQ multiplex PCR; TCRdb stores in-frame clones only, minus some. The sample lists about 270,000 clones, about 87% occurring once. The V gene is TRBV5-8, the J gene TRBJ2-5; 9 nucleotides match TRBD2. The sequence derives from a man in his sixties who had recovered from COVID-19. Sequenced: peripheral blood. This CDR3 reads CASNPAGGRETQYF. In DNA, the CDR3 is TGTGCCAGCAACCCAGCGGGAGGCAGGGAGACCCAGTACTTC.